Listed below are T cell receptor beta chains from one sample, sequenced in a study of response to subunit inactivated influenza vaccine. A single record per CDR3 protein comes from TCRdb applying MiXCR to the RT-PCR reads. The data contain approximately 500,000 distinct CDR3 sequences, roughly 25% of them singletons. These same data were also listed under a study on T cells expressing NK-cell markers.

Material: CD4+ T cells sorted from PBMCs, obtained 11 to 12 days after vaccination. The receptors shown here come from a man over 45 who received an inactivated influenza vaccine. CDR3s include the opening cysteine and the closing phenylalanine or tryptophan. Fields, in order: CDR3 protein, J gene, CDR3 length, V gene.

CDR3: CSARSPSINEQFF; J: TRBJ2-1; length: 13; V: TRBV20-1
CDR3: CSAPTVPNTEAFF; J: TRBJ1-1; length: 13; V: TRBV20-1
CDR3: CASSFRLGELFF; J: TRBJ2-2; length: 12; V: TRBV12-3/TRBV12-4
CDR3: CASGVASSYEQYF; J: TRBJ2-7; length: 13; V: TRBV25-1
CDR3: CASSGTGKNIQYF; J: TRBJ2-4; length: 13; V: TRBV3-1
CDR3: CASSLRGGLTHNEQFF; J: TRBJ2-1; length: 16; V: TRBV7-2
CDR3: CASSPSMGGNSPLHF; J: TRBJ1-6; length: 15; V: TRBV7-2
CDR3: CASNLAGSTDTQYF; J: TRBJ2-3; length: 14; V: TRBV7-3
CDR3: CATSETSGLAGAGEQFF; J: TRBJ2-1; length: 17; V: TRBV24-1
CDR3: CASNDAGEQYF; J: TRBJ2-7; length: 11; V: TRBV6-2/TRBV6-3
CDR3: CASSPGRSYEQYF; J: TRBJ2-7; length: 13; V: TRBV7-8
CDR3: CASSFGGHYPYNEQFF; J: TRBJ2-1; length: 16; V: TRBV14
CDR3: CASSLDVNQPQHF; J: TRBJ1-5; length: 13; V: TRBV5-1
CDR3: CASSQPSGGRQYF; J: TRBJ2-3; length: 13; V: TRBV4-3
CDR3: CASSPGREETQYF; J: TRBJ2-5; length: 13; V: TRBV7-7
CDR3: CSVGRTSDTQYF; J: TRBJ2-3; length: 12; V: TRBV29-1
CDR3: CASRPGPFTYEQYF; J: TRBJ2-7; length: 14; V: TRBV28
CDR3: CASSLATVSYEQYF; J: TRBJ2-7; length: 14; V: TRBV7-6
CDR3: CASSRDRAVTGELFF; J: TRBJ2-2; length: 15; V: TRBV7-2
CDR3: CASSQGTLRASYEQYF; J: TRBJ2-7; length: 16; V: TRBV3-1
CDR3: CSARDLRWASTGELFF; J: TRBJ2-2; length: 16; V: TRBV20-1
CDR3: CSASDGRGTEAFF; J: TRBJ1-1; length: 13; V: TRBV20-1
CDR3: CASSTRLAGYYNEQFF; J: TRBJ2-1; length: 16; V: TRBV5-6
CDR3: CASRQTGGNSYEQYF; J: TRBJ2-7; length: 15; V: TRBV6-1
CDR3: CASSLGAGETQYF; J: TRBJ2-5; length: 13; V: TRBV5-1
CDR3: CASSLLGVRISEQYF; J: TRBJ2-7; length: 15; V: TRBV12-3/TRBV12-4
CDR3: CASSLLGQGAAETQYF; J: TRBJ2-5; length: 16; V: TRBV5-6
CDR3: CASSYSNDVSDSYNEQFF; J: TRBJ2-1; length: 18; V: TRBV6-2/TRBV6-3
CDR3: CASSLAVGVPSIEQYF; J: TRBJ2-7; length: 16; V: TRBV12-3/TRBV12-4
CDR3: CASSTGLAVGEQYF; J: TRBJ2-7; length: 14; V: TRBV12-3/TRBV12-4
CDR3: CASSQGGDGGANVLTF; J: TRBJ2-6; length: 16; V: TRBV2
CDR3: CASRVRWALLGQTEAFF; J: TRBJ1-1; length: 17; V: TRBV12-3/TRBV12-4
CDR3: CSARDWLTSGANYEQYF; J: TRBJ2-7; length: 17; V: TRBV20-1
CDR3: CASSVQGANYGYTF; J: TRBJ1-2; length: 14; V: TRBV7-2
CDR3: CASSYAGTANTEAFF; J: TRBJ1-1; length: 15; V: TRBV6-5
CDR3: CASSQGLSRGTGELFF; J: TRBJ2-2; length: 16; V: TRBV3-1
CDR3: CASSQDGASPLHF; J: TRBJ1-6; length: 13; V: TRBV4-3
CDR3: CSARDSGGAKNIQYF; J: TRBJ2-4; length: 15; V: TRBV20-1
CDR3: CASSLKSGLLNQPQHF; J: TRBJ1-5; length: 16; V: TRBV27
CDR3: CASPGGGGAGTEAFF; J: TRBJ1-1; length: 15; V: TRBV7-9
CDR3: CASSLMGLAGGTHNEQFF; J: TRBJ2-1; length: 18; V: TRBV7-8
CDR3: CASSQGPGDTQYF; J: TRBJ2-3; length: 13; V: TRBV4-3
CDR3: CASSLVLGGSRELFF; J: TRBJ2-2; length: 15; V: TRBV7-2
CDR3: CASMVGKVEKLFF; J: TRBJ1-4; length: 13; V: TRBV2
CDR3: CASSLSQGAYEKLFF; J: TRBJ1-4; length: 15; V: TRBV7-2